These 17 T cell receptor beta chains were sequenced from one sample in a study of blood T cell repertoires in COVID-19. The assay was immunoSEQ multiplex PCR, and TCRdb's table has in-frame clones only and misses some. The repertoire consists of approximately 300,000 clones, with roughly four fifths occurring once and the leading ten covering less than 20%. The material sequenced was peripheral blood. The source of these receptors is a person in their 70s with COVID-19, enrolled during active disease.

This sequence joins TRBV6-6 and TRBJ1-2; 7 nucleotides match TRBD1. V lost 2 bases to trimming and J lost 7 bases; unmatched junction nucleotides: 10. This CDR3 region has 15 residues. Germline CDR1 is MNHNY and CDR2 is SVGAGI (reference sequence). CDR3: CASSYRGTEGAGYTF. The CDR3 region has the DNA TGTGCCAGCAGTTACAGGGGCACAGAGGGGGCTGGCTACACCTTC.

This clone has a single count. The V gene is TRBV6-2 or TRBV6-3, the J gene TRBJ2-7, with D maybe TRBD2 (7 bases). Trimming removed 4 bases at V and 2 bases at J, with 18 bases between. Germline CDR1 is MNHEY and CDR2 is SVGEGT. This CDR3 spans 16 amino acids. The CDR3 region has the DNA TGTGCCAGCAGTTCGCCGGGGGGCTGGCGTACCTACGAGCAGTACTTC. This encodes CASSSPGGWRTYEQYF.

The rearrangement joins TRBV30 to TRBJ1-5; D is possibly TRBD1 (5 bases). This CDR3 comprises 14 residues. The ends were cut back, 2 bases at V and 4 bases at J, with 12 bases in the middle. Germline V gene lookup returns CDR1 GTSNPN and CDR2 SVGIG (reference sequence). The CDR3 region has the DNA TGTGCCTGGAGTTCGGGGGGTCGGAATCAGCCCCAGCATTTT. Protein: CAWSSGGRNQPQHF.

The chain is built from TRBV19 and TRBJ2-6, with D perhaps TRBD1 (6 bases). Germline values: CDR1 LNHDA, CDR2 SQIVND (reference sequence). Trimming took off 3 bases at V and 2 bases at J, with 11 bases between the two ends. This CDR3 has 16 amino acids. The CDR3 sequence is CASSIRGWAGANVLTF. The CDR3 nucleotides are TGTGCCAGTAGTATCAGGGGTTGGGCTGGGGCCAACGTCCTGACTTTC.

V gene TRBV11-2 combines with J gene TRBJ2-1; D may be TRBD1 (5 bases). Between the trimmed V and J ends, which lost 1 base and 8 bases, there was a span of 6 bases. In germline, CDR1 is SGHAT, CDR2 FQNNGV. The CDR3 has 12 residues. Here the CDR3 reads CASSLGGHEQFF. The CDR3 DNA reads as TGTGCCAGCAGCTTAGGGGGCCATGAGCAGTTCTTC.

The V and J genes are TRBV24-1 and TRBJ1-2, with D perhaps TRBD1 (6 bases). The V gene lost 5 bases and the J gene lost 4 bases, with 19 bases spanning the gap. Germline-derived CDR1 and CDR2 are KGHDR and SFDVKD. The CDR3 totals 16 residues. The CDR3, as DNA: TGTGCCACCAGTGGGGGGCCTGCCAAAGATTCCTATGGCTACACCTTC. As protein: CATSGGPAKDSYGYTF.

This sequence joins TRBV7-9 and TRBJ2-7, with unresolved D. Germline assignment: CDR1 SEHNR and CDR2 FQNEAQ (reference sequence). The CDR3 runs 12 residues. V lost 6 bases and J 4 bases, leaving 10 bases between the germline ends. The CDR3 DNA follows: TGTGCCAGCAGTAAAGCTGAGTACGAGCAGTACTTC. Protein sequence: CASSKAEYEQYF.

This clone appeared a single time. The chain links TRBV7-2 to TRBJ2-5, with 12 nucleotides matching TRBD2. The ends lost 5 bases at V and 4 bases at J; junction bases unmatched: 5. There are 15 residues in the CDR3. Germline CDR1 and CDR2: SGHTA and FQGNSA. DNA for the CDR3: TGTGCCAGCAGCCCTCTAGCGGGAGGGTTAGAGACCCAGTACTTC. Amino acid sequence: CASSPLAGGLETQYF.

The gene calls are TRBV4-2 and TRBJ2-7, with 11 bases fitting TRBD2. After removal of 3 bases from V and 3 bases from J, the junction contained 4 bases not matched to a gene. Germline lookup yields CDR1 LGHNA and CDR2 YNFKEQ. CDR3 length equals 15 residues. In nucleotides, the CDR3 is TGTGCCAGCAGCCACACTAGCGGGAGAGTCTACGAGCAGTACTTC. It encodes CASSHTSGRVYEQYF.

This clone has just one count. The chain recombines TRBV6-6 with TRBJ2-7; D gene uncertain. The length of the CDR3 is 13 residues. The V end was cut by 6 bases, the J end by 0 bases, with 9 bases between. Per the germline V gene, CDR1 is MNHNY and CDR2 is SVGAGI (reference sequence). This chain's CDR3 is CASRQYLSYEQYF. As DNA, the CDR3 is TGTGCCAGCAGACAATACCTCTCCTACGAGCAGTACTTC.

The CDR3 nucleotides are TGTGCCACCCTGGACAGCGGGGGGATCATTCAGTACTTC. Its protein is CATLDSGGIIQYF. The rearrangement uses TRBV28 and TRBJ2-4; 9 bases line up with TRBD2. This CDR3 comprises 13 residues. The ends lost 10 bases at V and 9 bases at J; junction bases unmatched: 10. Per germline, CDR1 MDHEN and CDR2 SYDVKM.

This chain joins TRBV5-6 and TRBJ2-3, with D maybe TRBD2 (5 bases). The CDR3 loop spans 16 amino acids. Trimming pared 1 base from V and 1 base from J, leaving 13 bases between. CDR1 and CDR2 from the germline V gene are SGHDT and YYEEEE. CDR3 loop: CASSLLTSWGTDTQYF. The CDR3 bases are TGTGCCAGCAGCTTGCTCACTAGTTGGGGCACAGATACGCAGTATTTT.

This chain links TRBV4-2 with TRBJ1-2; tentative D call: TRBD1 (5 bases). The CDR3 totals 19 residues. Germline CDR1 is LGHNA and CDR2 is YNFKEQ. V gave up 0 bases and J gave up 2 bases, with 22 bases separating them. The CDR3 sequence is CASSQDPFGQGRGNYGYTF. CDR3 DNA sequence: TGTGCCAGCAGCCAAGATCCGTTCGGGCAGGGACGGGGGAACTATGGCTACACCTTC.

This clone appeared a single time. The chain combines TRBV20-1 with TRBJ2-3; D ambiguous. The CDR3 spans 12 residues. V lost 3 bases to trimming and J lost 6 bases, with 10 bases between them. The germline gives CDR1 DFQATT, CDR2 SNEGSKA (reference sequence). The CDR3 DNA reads TGCAGTGCTAGTGAGGCTTCCGATACGCAGTATTTT. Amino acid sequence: CSASEASDTQYF.

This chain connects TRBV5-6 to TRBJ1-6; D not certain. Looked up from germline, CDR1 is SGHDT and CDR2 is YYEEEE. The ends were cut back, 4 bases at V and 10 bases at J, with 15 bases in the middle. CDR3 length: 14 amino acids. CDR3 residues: CASSPGSVGSPLHF. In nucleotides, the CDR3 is TGTGCCAGCAGCCCCGGGTCCGTCGGATCACCCCTCCACTTT.

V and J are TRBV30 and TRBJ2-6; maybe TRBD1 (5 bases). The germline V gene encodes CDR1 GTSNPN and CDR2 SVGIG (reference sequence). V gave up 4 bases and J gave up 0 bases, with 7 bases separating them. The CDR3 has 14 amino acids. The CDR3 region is CAWNRRSGANVLTF. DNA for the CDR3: TGTGCCTGGAACAGGCGCTCTGGGGCCAACGTCCTGACTTTC.

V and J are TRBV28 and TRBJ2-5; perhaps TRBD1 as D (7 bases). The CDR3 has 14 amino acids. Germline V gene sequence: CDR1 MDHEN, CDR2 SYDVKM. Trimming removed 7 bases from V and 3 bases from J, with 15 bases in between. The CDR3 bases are TGTGCCAGCATCAACAGGGGAGGAAAAGAGACCCAGTACTTC. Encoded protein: CASINRGGKETQYF.